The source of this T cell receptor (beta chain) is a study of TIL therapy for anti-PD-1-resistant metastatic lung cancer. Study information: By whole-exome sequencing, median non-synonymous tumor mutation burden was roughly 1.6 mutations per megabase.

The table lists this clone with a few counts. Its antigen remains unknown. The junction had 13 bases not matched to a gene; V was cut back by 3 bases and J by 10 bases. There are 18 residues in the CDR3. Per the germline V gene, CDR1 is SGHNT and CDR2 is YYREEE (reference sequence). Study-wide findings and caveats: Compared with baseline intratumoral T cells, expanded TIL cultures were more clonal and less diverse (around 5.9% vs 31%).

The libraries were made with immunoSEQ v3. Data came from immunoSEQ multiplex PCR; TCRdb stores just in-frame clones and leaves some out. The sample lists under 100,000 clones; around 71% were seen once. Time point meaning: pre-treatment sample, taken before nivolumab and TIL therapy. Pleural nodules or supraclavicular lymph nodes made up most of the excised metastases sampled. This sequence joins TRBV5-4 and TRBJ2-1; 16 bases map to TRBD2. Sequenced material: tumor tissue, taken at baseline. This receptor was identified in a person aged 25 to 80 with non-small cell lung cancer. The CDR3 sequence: CASSSGTSGRANKEEQFF. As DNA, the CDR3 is TGTGCCAGCAGCTCCGGGACTAGCGGGAGGGCCAATAAAGAAGAGCAGTTCTTC.